The 22 T cell receptor beta chains below all came from one sample that was sequenced in a study of blood T cell repertoires in COVID-19 (dated by TCRdb to 2018 to 2020). To prepare the library, the immunoSEQ multiplex PCR assay was applied. Not all clones reach the TCRdb copy of this immuneACCESS table, which keeps in-frame sequences only. Checked studies attribute under half of the gap to unresolved V genes and leave the rest unexplained. The sample table contains roughly 77,000 clones; only one count was recorded for 76% of them. The ten top clones hold approximately 15% of the sample. The sequenced sample consisted of peripheral blood. Receptors were obtained from a man aged 60-69 years with COVID-19, enrolled during active disease.

This clone has a handful of counts. The chain employs TRBV7-2 and TRBJ2-1; a weak D match, TRBD1 (5 bases). Trimming took 4 bases from V and 10 from J, leaving 14 bases between them. Germline-derived CDR1 and CDR2 are SGHTA and FQGNSA. This CDR3 is 13 amino acids long. DNA of the CDR3: TGTGCCAGCAGCTGGGGCGAGATTGGGGAGCAGTTCTTC. Its protein is CASSWGEIGEQFF.

This rearrangement joins TRBV5-1 to TRBJ2-5, with 11 bases lining up with TRBD2. In germline, CDR1 is SGHRS, CDR2 YFSETQ. Trimming removed 0 bases from V and 1 base from J; junction bases left unmatched: 5. The CDR3 has 17 residues. The chain's CDR3 is CASSLGLLAGGQETQYF. The CDR3, as DNA: TGCGCCAGCAGCTTGGGGCTCCTAGCGGGGGGCCAAGAGACCCAGTACTTC.

The chain recombines TRBV30 with TRBJ1-3, with D possibly matching TRBD1 (5 bases). Per germline, CDR1 GTSNPN and CDR2 SVGIG (reference sequence). The V and J ends lost 7 bases and 5 bases respectively, with 18 bases between them. The CDR3 is 14 residues long. In DNA, the CDR3 is TGTGCCTCCAACGTGGGGCTGGAGCGAAACACCATATATTTT. Its protein product is CASNVGLERNTIYF.

The V gene is TRBV19, the J gene TRBJ1-6; TRBD1 agrees at 8 bases. This CDR3 has 19 residues. V shed 2 bases, J shed 0 bases, and the junction held 9 bases outside the gene matches. Germline V lookup: CDR1 LNHDA, CDR2 SQIVND (reference sequence). CDR3 loop: CASSISPRGLSSYNSPLHF. CDR3 DNA sequence: TGTGCCAGTAGTATATCGCCCAGGGGGCTGAGCTCCTATAATTCACCCCTCCACTTT.

With regard to this clone: The same CDR3 arises from other DNA sequences in this sample as well. The chain joins TRBV5-1 to TRBJ1-2; D perhaps matches TRBD1 (6 bases). Per germline, CDR1 SGHRS and CDR2 YFSETQ. The CDR3 extends over 14 amino acids. The V end was cut by 0 bases, the J end by 3 bases, with 9 bases between. The CDR3 protein is CASSLGTADYGYTF. The CDR3 nucleotides read TGCGCCAGCAGCTTGGGGACAGCGGACTATGGCTACACCTTC. Based on the CDR3 plus reference TRBV5-1 and TRBJ1-2, the full variable domain is KAGVTQTPRYLIKTRGQQVTLSCSPISGHRSVSWYQQTPGQGLQFLFEYFSETQRNKGNFPGRFSGRQFSNSRSEMNVSTLELGDSALYLCASSLGTADYGYTFGSGTRLTVV.

The chain recombines TRBV4-1 with TRBJ2-7; the D gene is possibly TRBD1 (5 bases). This CDR3 contains 13 residues. V was trimmed by 1 base and J by 6 bases, leaving 10 bases between them. CDR1 is MGHRA and CDR2 is YSYEKL in the germline V gene. For the CDR3, the DNA is TGCGCCAGCAGCCAAGCAAAGGGGCTCGAGCAGTACTTC. Residues: CASSQAKGLEQYF.

This clone was counted ten times or more. This rearrangement joins TRBV11-3 to TRBJ2-7, with TRBD1 matching over 12 bases. Germline CDR1 SGHNT, CDR2 YENEEA. V trimming: 2 bases; J trimming: 2 bases; junction bases outside the gene matches: 4. There are 16 residues in the CDR3. The CDR3 DNA sequence: TGTGCCAGCAGCTTAAGGGGACAGGGGGCCACCTACGAGCAGTACTTC. This sequence encodes CASSLRGQGATYEQYF.

V usage is TRBV10-3 and J usage is TRBJ1-5; 8 positions agree with TRBD1. This CDR3 comprises 15 residues. Unmatched junction bases numbered 4, after V lost 3 bases and J lost 3 bases. Germline lookup yields CDR1 ENHRY and CDR2 SYGVKD. The CDR3 here is CAISDQDRDNQPQHF. The CDR3, as DNA: TGTGCCATCAGTGACCAGGACAGGGACAATCAGCCCCAGCATTTT.

Turning to this clone: Other DNA sequences in this sample translate to the same CDR3. Here the CDR3 DNA reads TGTGCCTGGAGTGTACGGCTAGCGGGAGCAGATACGCAGTATTTT. Its protein product is CAWSVRLAGADTQYF. This chain connects TRBV30 to TRBJ2-3; 10 bases line up with TRBD2. Per germline, CDR1 GTSNPN and CDR2 SVGIG (reference sequence). The trim removed 0 bases at V and 4 bases at J, leaving 4 bases unmatched. The CDR3 extends over 15 amino acids.

The V and J genes are TRBV24-1 and TRBJ1-1, with 8 bases that match TRBD1. The germline CDR1 and CDR2 sequences are KGHDR and SFDVKD. CDR3 length: 16 residues. After removal of 3 bases from V and 3 bases from J, the junction contained 8 bases not matched to a gene. CDR3 loop: CATSDSGQGPDTEAFF. CDR3 nucleotide sequence: TGTGCCACCAGTGATAGCGGACAGGGACCCGACACTGAAGCTTTCTTT.

This chain uses TRBV24-1 with TRBJ2-3; 10 positions match TRBD2. Germline values: CDR1 KGHDR, CDR2 SFDVKD. This CDR3 contains 17 residues. V was pared by 1 base and J by 11 bases, with 14 bases of the junction left unmatched. The CDR3 loop reads CATSDLRAGTSDVKQYF. Here the CDR3 DNA reads TGTGCCACCAGTGATTTACGGGCGGGGACTAGCGATGTAAAGCAGTATTTT.

This chain connects TRBV19 to TRBJ1-4, with D perhaps matching TRBD1 (6 bases). V shed 9 bases and J shed 4 bases, with 15 bases lying between them. The CDR3 contains 14 residues. CDR1 LNHDA and CDR2 SQIVND come from the germline V gene (reference sequence). CDR3 in DNA: TGTGCCAGCACCGGACAGACTATTAATGAAAAACTGTTTTTT. Translated: CASTGQTINEKLFF.

V is TRBV2 and J is TRBJ2-7, with a tentative D call TRBD2 (6 bases). The germline gives CDR1 SNHLY, CDR2 FYNNEI. The germline V and J ends were trimmed by 2 bases and 6 bases, with 11 bases remaining between them. The CDR3 totals 13 residues. CDR3 loop: CASSEIRRGEQYF. The CDR3 DNA reads as TGTGCCAGCAGTGAAATTCGGCGGGGCGAGCAGTACTTC.

The J gene is TRBJ2-1, the V gene TRBV10-3; TRBD1 aligns across 7 bases. The CDR3 sequence is 12 residues long. V dropped 10 bases and J dropped 9; count of bases not matched to a gene: 9. In germline, CDR1 is ENHRY, CDR2 SYGVKD. The CDR3 DNA reads TGTGCCACCAGCACAGGGGACGGTGAGCAGTTCTTC. It codes for CATSTGDGEQFF.

The chain carries TRBV28 and TRBJ1-3; the D gene is possibly TRBD1 (5 bases). Trimming stripped 5 bases from V and 5 bases from J, with 13 bases between. The germline gives CDR1 MDHEN, CDR2 SYDVKM. This CDR3 comprises 14 residues. Here the CDR3 reads CASSTTGVRNTIYF. The CDR3 bases are TGTGCCAGCAGTACTACAGGCGTTCGAAACACCATATATTTT.

CDR3 region: CASSTGQEMGTEAFF. Here the CDR3 DNA reads TGCGCCAGCAGCACCGGACAGGAGATGGGCACTGAAGCTTTCTTT. The V call is TRBV5-1, the J call TRBJ1-1; 7 bases map to TRBD1. This CDR3 has 15 residues. Looked up from germline, CDR1 is SGHRS and CDR2 is YFSETQ. The trim removed 4 bases at V and 4 bases at J, leaving 10 bases unmatched.

This sequence joins TRBV7-3 and TRBJ2-3, with 7 bases lining up with TRBD1. Germline CDR1 and CDR2: SGHTA and FQGTGA. J was trimmed by 3 bases and V by 3 bases; bases with no gene match: 3. This CDR3 is 14 amino acids long. The chain's CDR3 is CASSLRGPTDTQYF. Written as DNA, the CDR3 is TGTGCCAGCAGCTTGAGGGGGCCGACAGATACGCAGTATTTT.

The chain links TRBV25-1 to TRBJ1-2, with unresolved D. The CDR3 has 12 residues. Per germline, CDR1 MGHDK and CDR2 SYGVNS. V lost 6 bases and J lost 3, with 8 bases in between. Here the CDR3 DNA reads TGTGCCAGCAGCCACACCGACTATGGCTACACCTTC. Translated, it gives CASSHTDYGYTF.

The chain has TRBV12-3 or TRBV12-4 and TRBJ2-5, with D possibly matching TRBD2 (5 bases). The CDR3 spans 13 residues. Deletions cut 1 base from V and 5 bases from J, with 8 bases between. CDR3 bases: TGTGCCAGCAGTTTAGTAGCGCGGGAGACCCAGTACTTC. It codes for CASSLVARETQYF.

J is TRBJ2-1 and V is TRBV6-5; 12 bases line up with TRBD2. Losses at the gene ends were 8 bases for V and 7 bases for J; bases not matched to a gene: 6. The CDR3 totals 14 residues. In germline, CDR1 is MNHEY, CDR2 SVGAGI. The CDR3 DNA is TGTGCCAGCGATACTAGCGGGGGGTTTAATGAGCAGTTCTTC. This encodes CASDTSGGFNEQFF.

The gene calls are TRBV4-2 and TRBJ1-1; D unresolved. Trimming cost V 6 bases and J 3 bases, with 11 bases left between them. The germline V gene has CDR1 LGHNA and CDR2 YNFKEQ. The CDR3 contains 13 residues. The CDR3 DNA follows: TGTGCCAGCAGGCTTGGTTCAGACACTGAAGCTTTCTTT. Encoded protein: CASRLGSDTEAFF.

V is TRBV6-5 and J is TRBJ1-2; a possible D gene is TRBD1 (6 bases). The CDR3 totals 15 residues. Germline CDR1 and CDR2: MNHEY and SVGAGI. V was shortened by 5 bases and J by 3 bases, with 16 bases between the two germline ends. CDR3 nucleotides: TGTGCCAGCAGTCCAAGAGAGGGGGAATACTATGGCTACACCTTC. This translates into CASSPREGEYYGYTF.